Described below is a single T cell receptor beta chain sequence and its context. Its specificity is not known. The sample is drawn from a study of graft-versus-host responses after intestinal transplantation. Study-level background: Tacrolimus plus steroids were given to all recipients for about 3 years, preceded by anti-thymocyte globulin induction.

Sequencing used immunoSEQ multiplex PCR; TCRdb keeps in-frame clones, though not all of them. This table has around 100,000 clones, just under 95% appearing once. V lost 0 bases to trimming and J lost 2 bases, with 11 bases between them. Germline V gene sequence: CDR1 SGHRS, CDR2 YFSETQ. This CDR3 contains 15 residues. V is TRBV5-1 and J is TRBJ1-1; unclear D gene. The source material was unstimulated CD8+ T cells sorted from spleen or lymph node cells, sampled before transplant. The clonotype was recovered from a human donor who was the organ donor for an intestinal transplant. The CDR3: CASSLVWEGNTEAFF. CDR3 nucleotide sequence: TGCGCCAGCAGCTTGGTGTGGGAGGGAAACACTGAAGCTTTCTTT.